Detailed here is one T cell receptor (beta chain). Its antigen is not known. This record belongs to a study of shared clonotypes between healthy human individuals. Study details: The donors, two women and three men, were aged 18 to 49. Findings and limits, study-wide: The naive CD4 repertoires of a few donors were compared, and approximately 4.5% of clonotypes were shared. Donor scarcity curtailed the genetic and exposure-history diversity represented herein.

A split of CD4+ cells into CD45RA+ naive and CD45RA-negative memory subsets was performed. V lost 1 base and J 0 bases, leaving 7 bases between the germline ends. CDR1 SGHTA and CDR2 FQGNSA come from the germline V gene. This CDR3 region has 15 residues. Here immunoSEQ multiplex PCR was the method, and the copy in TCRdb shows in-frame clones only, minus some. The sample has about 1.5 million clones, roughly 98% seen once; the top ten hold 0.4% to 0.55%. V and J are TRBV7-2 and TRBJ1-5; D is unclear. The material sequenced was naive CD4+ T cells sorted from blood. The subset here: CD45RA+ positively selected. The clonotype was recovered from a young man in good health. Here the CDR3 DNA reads TGTGCCAGCAGCTTAGAAGCGAGTAGCAATCAGCCCCAGCATTTT. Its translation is CASSLEASSNQPQHF.